This T cell receptor (beta chain) was recorded in a study of cytomegalovirus exposure and HLA in healthy donors. The overall study: The study's early data release held 80 million to 95 million unique TCRs from HLA-typed donors.

Vbeta (60) and Jbeta (13) primers were used in the PCR. Some clones are missing from TCRdb's copy, which holds only in-frame ones; the method was immunoSEQ multiplex PCR. The table shows some 180,000 clones, with just under 80% occurring only once. Unmatched junction bases numbered 14, after V lost 6 bases and J lost 7 bases. Germline values: CDR1 SNHLY, CDR2 FYNNEI. The CDR3 covers 17 residues. This clone came up once. Antigen: not known. Study-level points and caveats: Later analysis revealed greater clonal expansion in HLA-associated TCR beta chains than in equally common others.

This sequence originates from a woman aged 25 to 39 in good health and CMV-seronegative. The sequenced sample was PBMCs. The chain links TRBV2 to TRBJ1-5; 11 bases are shared with TRBD1. CDR3 DNA sequence: TGTGCCAGCAGGGACAGGGGGCACGGGAGGGGCACCCAGCCCCAGCATTTT. Translating gives CASRDRGHGRGTQPQHF.